This T cell receptor (beta chain) emerged from a study of OX40 agonist ivuxolimab in advanced cancers. In regard to this clone: Its antigen is not identified.

V dropped 8 bases and J dropped 0 bases, with 8 bases sitting between them. Per germline, CDR1 MNHEY and CDR2 SMNVEV (reference sequence). This CDR3 spans 14 amino acids. Sequencing used immunoSEQ multiplex PCR; TCRdb keeps in-frame clones, though not all of them. This table holds around 37,000 clones, roughly 83% found once. Study conclusions and caveats: CD4+ T cells averaged fewer expanded clones than CD8+ T cells. No antigen was identified for the clonally expanded peripheral T cells.

This material consisted of CD4+ or CD8+ T cells sorted from blood, taken in a trial of the OX40 agonist ivuxolimab. The source is an adult with an advanced solid tumor such as melanoma, head and neck, liver or kidney cancer. The chain couples TRBV27 to TRBJ2-6, with no clear D. The CDR3 nucleotides are TGTGCCAGCGGGTGGAGCTCTGGGGCCAACGTCCTGACTTTC. It translates to CASGWSSGANVLTF.